Below are 15 T cell receptor beta chains sequenced from a single sample in a study of shared clonotypes between healthy human individuals. Here immunoSEQ multiplex PCR was the method, and the copy in TCRdb shows in-frame clones only, minus some. The sample lists 2 million to 3 million clones, approximately 90% seen once, with over 0.12% in the top ten. Sequenced: naive CD4+ T cells sorted from blood. Specified subset: CD45RA+ positively selected. Every receptor here comes from a man aged 18 to 29 in good health.

The V gene is TRBV4-3, the J gene TRBJ2-2; no firm D call. Germline CDR1 LGHNA, CDR2 YSLEER. V was shortened by 1 base and J by 7 bases, with 7 bases between the two germline ends. The CDR3 sequence is 13 residues long. The CDR3, as DNA: TGCGCCAGCAGCCAAGTTAATGGCGGGGAGCTGTTTTTT. Translated, it gives CASSQVNGGELFF.

This clone appeared once. The V call is TRBV27, the J call TRBJ2-7; D uncertain. The CDR3 consists of 13 residues. V lost 5 bases and J 4 bases, leaving 12 bases between the germline ends. Germline V gene sequence: CDR1 MNHEY, CDR2 SMNVEV (reference sequence). The DNA for the CDR3 is TGTGCCAGCAGTGTTTTATGGGGTTACGAGCAGTACTTC. Translation: CASSVLWGYEQYF.

The chain links TRBV28 to TRBJ1-6; tentatively, D is TRBD1 (6 bases). This CDR3 contains 15 residues. V was trimmed by 7 bases and J by 4 bases, leaving 14 bases between them. Germline-derived CDR1 and CDR2 are MDHEN and SYDVKM. Here the CDR3 reads CASTESQGYNSPLHF. Here the CDR3 DNA reads TGTGCCAGCACAGAATCACAGGGTTATAATTCACCCCTCCACTTT.

This chain joins TRBV2 and TRBJ2-5; D remains ambiguous. The V gene lost 4 bases and the J gene lost 2 bases, with 8 bases spanning the gap. CDR3 length equals 13 residues. Germline assignment: CDR1 SNHLY and CDR2 FYNNEI. In DNA form, the CDR3 reads TGTGCCAGCAGTGTTGAGCTTCAAGAGACCCAGTACTTC. Its translation is CASSVELQETQYF.

The V and J genes are TRBV6-5 and TRBJ2-2; D not certain. The CDR3 is 15 amino acids. V lost 0 bases and J lost 3, with 8 bases in between. The germline V gene has CDR1 MNHEY and CDR2 SVGAGI. CDR3 in amino acids: CASSYSWAYTGELFF. Here the CDR3 DNA reads TGTGCCAGCAGTTACTCATGGGCCTACACCGGGGAGCTGTTTTTT.

The rearrangement links TRBV6-1 to TRBJ1-2; 7 bases line up with TRBD1. V trimming: 0 bases; J trimming: 3 bases; junction bases outside the gene matches: 13. The CDR3 runs to 18 residues. Germline CDR1 and CDR2: MNHNS and SASEGT. CDR3 nucleotides: TGTGCCAGCAGTGAAGCCTCGGTGGGTACAGGGGCCTACTATGGCTACACCTTC. Amino acid sequence: CASSEASVGTGAYYGYTF.

The chain carries TRBV7-9 and TRBJ2-3, with D unresolved. Trimming took 3 bases from V and 6 from J, leaving 10 bases between them. The length of the CDR3 is 13 residues. Germline V gene data show CDR1 as SEHNR and CDR2 as FQNEAQ (reference sequence). For the CDR3, the DNA is TGTGCCAGCAGCTTGTTTGCGTCGGATACGCAGTATTTT. It yields the protein CASSLFASDTQYF. Supplemented by reference TRBV7-9 and TRBJ2-3, the full variable domain reads DTGVSQNPRHKITKRGQNVTFRCDPISEHNRLYWYRQTLGQGPEFLTYFQNEAQLEKSRLLSDRFSAERPKGSFSTLEIQRTEQGDSAMYLCASSLFASDTQYFGPGTRLTVL.

The chain employs TRBV6-5 and TRBJ2-1; D not certain. CDR3 length equals 11 residues. The V and J ends lost 5 bases and 2 bases respectively, with 1 base between them. Germline CDR1 is MNHEY and CDR2 is SVGAGI. Written as DNA, the CDR3 is TGTGCCAGCAGTACCTACAATGAGCAGTTCTTC. This gives the protein CASSTYNEQFF.

This clone has just a few counts. The J gene is TRBJ1-2, the V gene TRBV30; a possible D gene is TRBD1 (5 bases). Trimming pared 3 bases from V and 1 base from J, leaving 9 bases between. Per germline, CDR1 GTSNPN and CDR2 SVGIG (reference sequence). This CDR3 contains 13 residues. The CDR3 sequence: CAWSKTVNYGYTF. The DNA for the CDR3 is TGTGCCTGGAGCAAGACAGTTAACTATGGCTACACCTTC.

This clone was seen a few times. The V gene is TRBV5-1, the J gene TRBJ1-2; TRBD1 matches at 11 bases. Germline assignment: CDR1 SGHRS and CDR2 YFSETQ. The CDR3 consists of 16 residues. Trimming at V came to 3 bases and at J to 0 bases, leaving 4 bases not matched to a gene. This CDR3 reads CASSSGQGEANYGYTF. The DNA of the CDR3 is TGCGCCAGCAGCTCGGGACAGGGGGAAGCTAACTATGGCTACACCTTC.

The chain combines TRBV6-5 with TRBJ2-5, with TRBD2 identical over 11 bases. J lost 4 bases, V lost 6 bases, and 7 bases had no gene match. The CDR3 contains 15 residues. Germline CDR1 is MNHEY and CDR2 is SVGAGI. The CDR3 DNA follows: TGTGCCAGCAGGCGCTCCCTAGCGGGGGGAGAGACCCAGTACTTC. This gives the protein CASRRSLAGGETQYF.

The chain couples TRBV7-9 to TRBJ2-2; 14 bases match TRBD2. Germline CDR1 reads SEHNR; CDR2 reads FQNEAQ (reference sequence). CDR3 length: 18 residues. V trimming: 5 bases; J trimming: 6 bases; junction bases outside the gene matches: 11. For the CDR3, the DNA is TGTGCCAGCAGCCTTAGGACTAGCGGGGGGAACGTGTCCGGGGAGCTGTTTTTT. Protein sequence: CASSLRTSGGNVSGELFF.

The chain uses TRBV7-2 and TRBJ2-2; tentatively, D is TRBD2 (6 bases). Germline loops: CDR1 SGHTA, CDR2 FQGNSA. V was clipped by 5 bases and J by 1 base, with 14 bases between them. The length of the CDR3 is 16 residues. The CDR3 protein is CASSPAGGKNTGELFF. The CDR3 bases are TGTGCCAGCAGCCCCGCGGGCGGGAAGAACACCGGGGAGCTGTTTTTT.

About this clone itself: Other nucleotide sequences in the sample specify the same CDR3. V and J are TRBV6-5 and TRBJ1-3; no reliable D call. The CDR3 spans 15 residues. Deletions cut 0 bases from V and 2 bases from J, with 8 bases between. Germline CDR1 reads MNHEY; CDR2 reads SVGAGI. DNA for the CDR3: TGTGCCAGCAGTTACTCGACCGGGGCTGGAAACACCATATATTTT. Amino acids: CASSYSTGAGNTIYF.

V gene TRBV28 combines with J gene TRBJ2-2; D could derive from TRBD1 or TRBD2 (5 bases each). Germline lookup yields CDR1 MDHEN and CDR2 SYDVKM. The CDR3 runs to 13 residues. Trimming took off 7 bases at V and 4 bases at J, with 10 bases between the two ends. For the CDR3, the DNA is TGTGCCAGCATCTGGGGGACCACCGGGGAGCTGTTTTTT. It codes for CASIWGTTGELFF.